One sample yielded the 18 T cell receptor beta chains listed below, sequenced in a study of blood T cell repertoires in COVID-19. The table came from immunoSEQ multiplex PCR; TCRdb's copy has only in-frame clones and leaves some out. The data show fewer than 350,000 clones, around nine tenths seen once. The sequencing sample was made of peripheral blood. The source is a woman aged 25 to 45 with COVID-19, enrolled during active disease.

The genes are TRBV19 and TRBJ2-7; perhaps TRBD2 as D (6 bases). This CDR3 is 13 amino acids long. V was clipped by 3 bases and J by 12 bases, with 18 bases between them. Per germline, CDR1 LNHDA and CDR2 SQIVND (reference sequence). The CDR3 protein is CASSILFGEVLYF. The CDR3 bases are TGTGCCAGTAGTATCCTTTTCGGGGAGGTCCTGTACTTC. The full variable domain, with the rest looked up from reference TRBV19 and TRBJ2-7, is DGGITQSPKYLFRKEGQNVTLSCEQNLNHDAMYWYRQDPGQGLRLIYYSQIVNDFQKGDIAEGYSVSREKKESFPLTVTSAQKNPTAFYLCASSILFGEVLYFGPGTRLTVT.

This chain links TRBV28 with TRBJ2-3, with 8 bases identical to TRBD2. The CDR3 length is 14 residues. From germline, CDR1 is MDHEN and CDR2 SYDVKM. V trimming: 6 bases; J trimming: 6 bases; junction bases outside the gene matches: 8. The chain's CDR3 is CASRDGRAGDTQYF. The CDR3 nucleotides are TGTGCCAGCAGAGACGGGAGGGCCGGGGATACGCAGTATTTT.

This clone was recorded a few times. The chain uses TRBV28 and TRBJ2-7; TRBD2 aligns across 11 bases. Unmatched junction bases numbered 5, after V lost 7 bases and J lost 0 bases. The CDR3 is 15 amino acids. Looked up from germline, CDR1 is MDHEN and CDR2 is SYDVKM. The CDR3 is CASITGTSGSYEQYF. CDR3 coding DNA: TGTGCCAGCATCACCGGGACTAGCGGCTCCTACGAGCAGTACTTC.

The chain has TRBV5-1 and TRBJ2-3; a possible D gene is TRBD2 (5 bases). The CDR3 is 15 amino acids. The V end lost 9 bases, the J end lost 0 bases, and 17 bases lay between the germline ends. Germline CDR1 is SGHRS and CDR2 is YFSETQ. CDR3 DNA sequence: TGCGCCACCCAAGAAGGGCCGGGGAGCACAGATACGCAGTATTTT. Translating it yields CATQEGPGSTDTQYF.

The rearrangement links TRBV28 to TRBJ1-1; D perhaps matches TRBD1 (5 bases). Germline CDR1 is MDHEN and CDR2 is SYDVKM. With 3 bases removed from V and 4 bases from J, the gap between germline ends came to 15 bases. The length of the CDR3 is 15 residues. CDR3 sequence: CASSLIAGQSTEAFF. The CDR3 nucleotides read TGTGCCAGCAGTTTGATAGCGGGGCAGAGCACTGAAGCTTTCTTT.

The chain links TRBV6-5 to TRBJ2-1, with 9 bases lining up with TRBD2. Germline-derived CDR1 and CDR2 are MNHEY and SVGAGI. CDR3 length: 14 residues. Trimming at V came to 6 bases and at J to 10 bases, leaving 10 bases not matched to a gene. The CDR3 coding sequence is TGTGCCAGCAGAGGGTGGCGGGAGGGCCGCGAGCAGTTCTTC. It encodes CASRGWREGREQFF.

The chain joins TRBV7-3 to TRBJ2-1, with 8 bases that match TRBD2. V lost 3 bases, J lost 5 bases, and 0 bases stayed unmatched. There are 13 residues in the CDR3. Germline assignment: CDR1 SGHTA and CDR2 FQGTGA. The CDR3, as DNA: TGTGCCAGCAGCTTGGGACTAGACAATGAGCAGTTCTTC. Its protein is CASSLGLDNEQFF. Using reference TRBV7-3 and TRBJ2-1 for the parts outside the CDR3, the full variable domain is GAGVSQTPSNKVTEKGKYVELRCDPISGHTALYWYRQSLGQGPEFLIYFQGTGAADDSGLPNDRFFAVRPEGSVSTLKIQRTERGDSAVYLCASSLGLDNEQFFGPGTRLTVL.

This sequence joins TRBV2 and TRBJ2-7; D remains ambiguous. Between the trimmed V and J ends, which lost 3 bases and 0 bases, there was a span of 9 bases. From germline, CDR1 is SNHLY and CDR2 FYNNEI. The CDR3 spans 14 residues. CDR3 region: CASSDSRSSYEQYF. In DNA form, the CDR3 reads TGTGCCAGCAGTGACAGTCGCAGCTCCTACGAGCAGTACTTC.

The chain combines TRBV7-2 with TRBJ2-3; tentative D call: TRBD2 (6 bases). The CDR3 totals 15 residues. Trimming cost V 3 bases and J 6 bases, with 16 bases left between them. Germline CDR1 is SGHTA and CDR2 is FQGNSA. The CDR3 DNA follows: TGTGCCAGCAGCTTTCGGGGGAGACCTGGGGATACGCAGTATTTT. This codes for CASSFRGRPGDTQYF. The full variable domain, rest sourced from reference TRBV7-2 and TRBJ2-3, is GAGVSQSPSNKVTEKGKDVELRCDPISGHTALYWYRQSLGQGLEFLIYFQGNSAPDKSGLPSDRFSAERTGGSVSTLTIQRTQQEDSAVYLCASSFRGRPGDTQYFGPGTRLTVL.

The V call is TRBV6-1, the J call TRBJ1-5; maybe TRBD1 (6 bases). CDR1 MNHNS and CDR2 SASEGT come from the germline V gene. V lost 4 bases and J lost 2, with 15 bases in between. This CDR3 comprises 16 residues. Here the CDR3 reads CASSVHLQGGNQPQHF. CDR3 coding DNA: TGTGCCAGCAGTGTTCACTTACAGGGTGGCAATCAGCCCCAGCATTTT.

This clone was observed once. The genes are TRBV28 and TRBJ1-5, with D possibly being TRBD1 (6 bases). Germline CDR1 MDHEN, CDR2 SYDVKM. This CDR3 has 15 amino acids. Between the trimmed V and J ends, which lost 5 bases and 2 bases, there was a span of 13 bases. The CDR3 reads CASSPQGQRNQPQHF. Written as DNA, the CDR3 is TGTGCCAGCAGTCCTCAGGGGCAGCGCAATCAGCCCCAGCATTTT.

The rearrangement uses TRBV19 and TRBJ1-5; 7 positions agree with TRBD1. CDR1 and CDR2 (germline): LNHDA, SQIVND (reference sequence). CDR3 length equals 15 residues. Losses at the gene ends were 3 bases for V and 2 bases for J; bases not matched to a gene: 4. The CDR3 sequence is CASSITGTGNQPQHF. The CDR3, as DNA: TGTGCCAGTAGTATTACGGGGACAGGCAATCAGCCCCAGCATTTT.

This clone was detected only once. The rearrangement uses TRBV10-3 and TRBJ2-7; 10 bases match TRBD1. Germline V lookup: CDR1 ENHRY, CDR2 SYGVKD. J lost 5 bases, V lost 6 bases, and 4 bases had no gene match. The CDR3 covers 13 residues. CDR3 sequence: CAIRGTGDNEQYF. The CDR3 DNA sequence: TGTGCCATCAGAGGGACAGGGGACAACGAGCAGTACTTC.

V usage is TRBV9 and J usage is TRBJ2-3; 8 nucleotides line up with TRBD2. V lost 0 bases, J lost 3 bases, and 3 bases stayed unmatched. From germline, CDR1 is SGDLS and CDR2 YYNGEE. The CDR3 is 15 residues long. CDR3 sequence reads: CASSVDGLATDTQYF. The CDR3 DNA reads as TGTGCCAGCAGCGTAGATGGACTAGCTACAGATACGCAGTATTTT.

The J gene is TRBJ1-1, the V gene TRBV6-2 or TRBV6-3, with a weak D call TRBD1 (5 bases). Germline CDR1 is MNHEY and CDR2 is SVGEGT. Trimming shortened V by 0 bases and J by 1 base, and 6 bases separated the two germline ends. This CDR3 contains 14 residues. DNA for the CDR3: TGTGCCAGCAGTTACTCAACAGGGAACACTGAAGCTTTCTTT. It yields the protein CASSYSTGNTEAFF.

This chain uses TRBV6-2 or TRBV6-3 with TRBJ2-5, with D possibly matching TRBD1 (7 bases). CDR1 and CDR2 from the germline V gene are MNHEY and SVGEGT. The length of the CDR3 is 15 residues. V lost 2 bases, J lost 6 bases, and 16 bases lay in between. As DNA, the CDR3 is TGTGCCAGCAGTTACCGGCAGGGGGGCGTAAAGACCCAGTACTTC. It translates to CASSYRQGGVKTQYF.

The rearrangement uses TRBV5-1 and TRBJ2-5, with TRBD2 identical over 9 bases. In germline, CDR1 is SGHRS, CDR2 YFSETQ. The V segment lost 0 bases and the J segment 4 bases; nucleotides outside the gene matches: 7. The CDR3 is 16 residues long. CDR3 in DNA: TGCGCCAGCAGCTTGGTTCGAGCGGGGGGCGCAGAGACCCAGTACTTC. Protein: CASSLVRAGGAETQYF.

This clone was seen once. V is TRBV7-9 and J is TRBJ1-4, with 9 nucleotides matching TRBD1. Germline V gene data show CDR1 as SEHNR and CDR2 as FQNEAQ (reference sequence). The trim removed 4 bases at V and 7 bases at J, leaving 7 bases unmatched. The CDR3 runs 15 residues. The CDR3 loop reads CASSSVGTGSEKLFF. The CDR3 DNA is TGTGCCAGCAGCTCCGTCGGGACAGGGTCTGAAAAACTGTTTTTT.